Presented here are 14 T cell receptor beta chains from one specimen sequenced in a study of blood T cell repertoires in COVID-19. TCRdb keeps only in-frame clones here, not all; method: immunoSEQ multiplex PCR. The sample records roughly 120,000 clones, more than 90% being singletons. The sequenced sample consisted of peripheral blood. These TCRs come from a man aged 50-59 years with active COVID-19.

V is TRBV9 and J is TRBJ2-5; 12 nucleotides match TRBD2. The trim removed 0 bases at V and 1 base at J, leaving 1 base unmatched. The CDR3 sequence is 16 residues long. Germline V gene lookup returns CDR1 SGDLS and CDR2 YYNGEE. The chain's CDR3 is CASSVATSGGQETQYF. The DNA of the CDR3 is TGTGCCAGCAGCGTAGCGACTAGCGGGGGCCAAGAGACCCAGTACTTC.

This chain uses TRBV28 with TRBJ2-7, with a weak D call TRBD1 (6 bases). The CDR3 contains 13 residues. The V gene's germline CDR1 is MDHEN and CDR2 SYDVKM. Trimming shortened V by 4 bases and J by 2 bases, and 9 bases separated the two germline ends. CDR3 region: CASSWGHPYEQYF. The CDR3 nucleotides are TGTGCCAGCAGTTGGGGACATCCCTACGAGCAGTACTTC.

In this sample, this clone turned up once. The V and J genes are TRBV11-3 and TRBJ2-3; D possibly corresponds to TRBD2 (5 bases). V was trimmed by 5 bases and J by 2 bases, leaving 11 bases between them. There are 14 residues in the CDR3. Germline CDR1 and CDR2: SGHNT and YENEEA. The CDR3 protein is CASSASPTTDTQYF. In DNA, the CDR3 is TGTGCCAGCAGCGCTAGCCCTACCACAGATACGCAGTATTTT.

The gene calls are TRBV7-2 and TRBJ2-3; 9 bases match TRBD2. The CDR3 is made up of 15 amino acids. V lost 5 bases and J lost 0; bases outside the gene matches: 3. Germline values: CDR1 SGHTA, CDR2 FQGNSA. The CDR3 sequence: CASSRSGGSTDTQYF. The CDR3 DNA reads as TGTGCCAGCAGCCGTAGCGGGGGCAGCACAGATACGCAGTATTTT.

The chain is built from TRBV5-4 and TRBJ2-3; TRBD1 is a possible D gene (6 bases). V lost 5 bases to trimming and J lost 0 bases, with 13 bases between them. The CDR3 length is 15 residues. Germline V CDR1 and CDR2: SGHNT, YYREEE (reference sequence). The CDR3 protein is CASRLDSLSTDTQYF. The CDR3 DNA is TGTGCCAGCAGGCTGGACAGTCTTAGCACAGATACGCAGTATTTT.

V and J are TRBV27 and TRBJ2-3, with D perhaps TRBD1 (6 bases). With 3 bases removed from V and 14 bases from J, the gap between germline ends came to 15 bases. Germline assignment: CDR1 MNHEY and CDR2 SMNVEV (reference sequence). CDR3 size: 12 residues. The CDR3 loop is CASSFPDSPLYF. CDR3 sequence (DNA): TGTGCCAGCAGTTTCCCGGACAGCCCCTTGTATTTT.

The rearrangement uses TRBV27 and TRBJ1-1; D unclear. CDR1 and CDR2 from the germline V gene are MNHEY and SMNVEV (reference sequence). The V and J ends lost 4 bases and 1 base respectively, with 13 bases between them. This CDR3 comprises 15 residues. CDR3 region: CASSSGETWNTEAFF. The CDR3 DNA reads TGTGCCAGCAGTTCGGGAGAAACATGGAACACTGAAGCTTTCTTT.

This clone was seen a single time. This chain links TRBV5-6 with TRBJ1-6; 8 bases map to TRBD1. V was clipped by 0 bases and J by 9 bases; unmatched bases: 17. There are 19 residues in the CDR3. Germline V lookup: CDR1 SGHDT, CDR2 YYEEEE. CDR3 amino acids: CASSLGPGQVGIQASPLHF. The CDR3 DNA sequence: TGTGCCAGCAGCTTGGGACCGGGACAGGTGGGGATCCAGGCTTCACCCCTCCACTTT.

The chain uses TRBV15 and TRBJ2-3, with D perhaps TRBD2 (6 bases). The CDR3 runs 13 residues. Germline CDR1 reads LNHNV; CDR2 reads YYDKDF (reference sequence). V was shortened by 3 bases and J by 4 bases, with 8 bases between the two germline ends. As DNA, the CDR3 is TGTGCCACCAGCAGGGGACTTTCAGATACGCAGTATTTT. Amino acid sequence: CATSRGLSDTQYF.

This sequence joins TRBV11-3 and TRBJ2-7, with 11 bases lining up with TRBD2. The CDR3 length is 16 residues. V shed 4 bases, J shed 0 bases, and the junction held 5 bases outside the gene matches. CDR1 is SGHNT, CDR2 YENEEA, per germline. In nucleotides, the CDR3 is TGTGCCAGCAGCTCAGCCGGGACTAGCGGCTCCTACGAGCAGTACGTC. Translated, it gives CASSSAGTSGSYEQYV.

J is TRBJ2-5 and V is TRBV7-8; 8 nucleotides align to TRBD2. Germline lookup yields CDR1 SGHVS and CDR2 FQNEAQ. The J segment lost 5 bases and the V segment lost 1 base, leaving 6 bases of the junction unmatched. This CDR3 comprises 15 residues. For the CDR3, the DNA is TGTGCCAGCAGCTTAGGTATCGGGAGGGCGGAGACCCAGTACTTC. Its translation is CASSLGIGRAETQYF.

The chain recombines TRBV19 with TRBJ1-6; D is possibly TRBD1 (5 bases). Germline CDR1 and CDR2: LNHDA and SQIVND (reference sequence). The CDR3 runs 14 residues. Trimming stripped 1 base from V and 7 bases from J, with 8 bases between. CDR3 region: CASSIGGRNSPLHF. CDR3 DNA: TGTGCCAGTAGTATAGGGGGGAGGAATTCACCCCTCCACTTT.

This chain links TRBV12-3 or TRBV12-4 with TRBJ1-2, with D possibly TRBD1 on 5 matching bases. This CDR3 is built from 13 residues. The ends were cut back, 11 bases at V and 7 bases at J, with 20 bases in the middle. DNA for the CDR3: TGTGCCGACGGCCGGCAGGGAACGAGTGGCTACACCTTC. Translating gives CADGRQGTSGYTF.

The chain uses TRBV5-6 and TRBJ2-1; 7 bases map to TRBD2. Germline assignment: CDR1 SGHDT and CDR2 YYEEEE. Trimming removed 4 bases from V and 7 bases from J; junction bases left unmatched: 11. The CDR3 contains 15 residues. Here the CDR3 reads CASSHLAANWNEQFF. In DNA form, the CDR3 reads TGTGCCAGCAGCCACCTAGCGGCCAATTGGAATGAGCAGTTCTTC.